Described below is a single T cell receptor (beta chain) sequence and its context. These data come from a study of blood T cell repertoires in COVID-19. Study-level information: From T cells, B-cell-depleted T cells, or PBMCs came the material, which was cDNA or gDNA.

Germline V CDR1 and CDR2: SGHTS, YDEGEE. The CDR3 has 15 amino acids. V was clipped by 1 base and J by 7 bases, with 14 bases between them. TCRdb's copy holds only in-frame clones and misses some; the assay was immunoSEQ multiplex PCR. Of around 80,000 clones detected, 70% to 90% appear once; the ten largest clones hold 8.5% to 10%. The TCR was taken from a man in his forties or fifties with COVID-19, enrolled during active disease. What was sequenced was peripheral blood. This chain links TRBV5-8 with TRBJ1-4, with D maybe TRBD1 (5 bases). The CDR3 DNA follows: TGTGCCAGCAGCTTGCTACCGGGGAGGGGTGAAAAACTGTTTTTT. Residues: CASSLLPGRGEKLFF.